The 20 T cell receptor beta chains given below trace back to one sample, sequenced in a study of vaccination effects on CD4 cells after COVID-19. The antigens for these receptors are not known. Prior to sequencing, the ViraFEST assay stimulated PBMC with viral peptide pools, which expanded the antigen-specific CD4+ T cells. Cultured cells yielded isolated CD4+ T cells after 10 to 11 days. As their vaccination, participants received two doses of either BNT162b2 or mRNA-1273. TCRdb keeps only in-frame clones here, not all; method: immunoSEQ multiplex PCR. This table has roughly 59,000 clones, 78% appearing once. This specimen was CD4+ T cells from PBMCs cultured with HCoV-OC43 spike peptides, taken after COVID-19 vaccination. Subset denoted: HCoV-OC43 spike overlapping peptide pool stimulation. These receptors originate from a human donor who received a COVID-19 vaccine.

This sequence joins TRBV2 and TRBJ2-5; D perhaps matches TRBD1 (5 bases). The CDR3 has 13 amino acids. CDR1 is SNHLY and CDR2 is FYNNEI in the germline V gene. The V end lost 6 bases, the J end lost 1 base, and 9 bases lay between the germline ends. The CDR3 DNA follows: TGTGCCAGCAGCGTTGACAGCCAAGAGACCCAGTACTTC. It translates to CASSVDSQETQYF.

CDR3 loop: CASSQDRTSGGLRHTQYF. CDR3 DNA sequence: TGTGCCAGCAGCCAAGACCGGACTAGCGGGGGCCTAAGACATACGCAGTATTTT. V and J are TRBV3-1 (or the pseudogene TRBV3-2) and TRBJ2-3, with TRBD2 identical over 13 bases. CDR1 is LGHDT and CDR2 is YNNKEL in the germline V gene (reference sequence). The length of the CDR3 is 18 residues. V lost 0 bases and J lost 7; bases outside the gene matches: 10.

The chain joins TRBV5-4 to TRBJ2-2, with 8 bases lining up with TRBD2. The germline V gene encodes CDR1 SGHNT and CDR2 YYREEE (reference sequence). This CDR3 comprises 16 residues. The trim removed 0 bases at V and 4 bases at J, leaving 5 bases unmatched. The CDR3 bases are TGTGCCAGCAGCTTGGCCCCGGCGGGGGGCACCGGGGAGCTGTTTTTT. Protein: CASSLAPAGGTGELFF.

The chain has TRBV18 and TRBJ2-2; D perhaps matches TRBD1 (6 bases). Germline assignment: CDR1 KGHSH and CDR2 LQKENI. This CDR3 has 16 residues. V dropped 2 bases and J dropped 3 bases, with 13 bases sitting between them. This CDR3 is CASSPFAGADTGELFF. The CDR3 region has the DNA TGTGCCAGCTCACCATTCGCAGGGGCCGACACCGGGGAGCTGTTTTTT.

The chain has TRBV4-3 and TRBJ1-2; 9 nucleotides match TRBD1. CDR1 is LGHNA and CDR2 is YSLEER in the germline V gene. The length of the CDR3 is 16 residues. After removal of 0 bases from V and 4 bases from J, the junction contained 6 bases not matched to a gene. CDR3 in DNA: TGCGCCAGCAGCCAAGATATAGGACAGGGGCCCTATGGCTACACCTTC. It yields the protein CASSQDIGQGPYGYTF.

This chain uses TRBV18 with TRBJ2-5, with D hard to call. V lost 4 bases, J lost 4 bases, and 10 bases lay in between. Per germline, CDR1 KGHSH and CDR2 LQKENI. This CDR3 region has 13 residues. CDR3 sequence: CASSRTGSETQYF. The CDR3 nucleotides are TGTGCCAGCTCACGAACGGGCTCAGAGACCCAGTACTTC.

Here the CDR3 reads CASSLEWHPSYEQYV. DNA of the CDR3: TGTGCCAGCAGCTTGGAATGGCATCCGTCCTACGAGCAGTACGTC. The chain carries TRBV5-8 and TRBJ2-7; D gene unclear. V lost 0 bases to trimming and J lost 1 base, with 11 bases between them. The CDR3 has 15 amino acids. The germline CDR1 and CDR2 sequences are SGHTS and YDEGEE.

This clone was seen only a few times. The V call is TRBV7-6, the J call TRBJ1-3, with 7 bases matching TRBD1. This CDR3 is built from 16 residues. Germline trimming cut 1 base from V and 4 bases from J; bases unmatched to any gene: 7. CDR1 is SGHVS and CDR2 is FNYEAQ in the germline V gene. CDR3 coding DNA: TGTGCCAGCAGCTTAGGAGTGACAGGGATAGGAAACACCATATATTTT. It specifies CASSLGVTGIGNTIYF. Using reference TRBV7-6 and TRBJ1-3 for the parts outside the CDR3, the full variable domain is GAGVSQSPRYKVTKRGQDVALRCDPISGHVSLYWYRQALGQGPEFLTYFNYEAQQDKSGLPNDRFSAERPEGSISTLTIQRTEQRDSAMYRCASSLGVTGIGNTIYFGEGSWLTVV.

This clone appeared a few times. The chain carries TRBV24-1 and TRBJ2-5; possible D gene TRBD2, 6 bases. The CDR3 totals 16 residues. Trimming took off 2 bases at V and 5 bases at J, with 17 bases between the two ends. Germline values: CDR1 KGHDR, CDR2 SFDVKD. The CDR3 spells CATSDSGLGGRETQYF. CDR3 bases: TGTGCCACCAGTGATTCGGGTTTAGGAGGGAGGGAGACCCAGTACTTC.

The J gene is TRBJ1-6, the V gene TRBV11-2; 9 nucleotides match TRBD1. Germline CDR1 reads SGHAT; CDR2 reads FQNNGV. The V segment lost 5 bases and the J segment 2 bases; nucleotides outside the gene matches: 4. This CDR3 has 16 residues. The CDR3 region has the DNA TGTGCCAGCAGCCGACAGGGGGTCACCTATAATTCACCCCTCCACTTT. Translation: CASSRQGVTYNSPLHF.

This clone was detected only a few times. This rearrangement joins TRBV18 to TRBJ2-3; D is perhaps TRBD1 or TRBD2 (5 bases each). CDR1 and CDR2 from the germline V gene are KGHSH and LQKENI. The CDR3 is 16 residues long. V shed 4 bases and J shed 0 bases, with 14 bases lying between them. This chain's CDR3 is CASSRIRDGSTDTQYF. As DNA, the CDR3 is TGTGCCAGCTCACGTATCCGGGACGGCAGCACAGATACGCAGTATTTT.

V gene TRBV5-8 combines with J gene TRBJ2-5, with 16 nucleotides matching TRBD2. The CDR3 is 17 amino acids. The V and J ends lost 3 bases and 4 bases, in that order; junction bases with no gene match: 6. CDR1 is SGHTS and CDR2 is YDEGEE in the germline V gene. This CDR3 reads CASSSGTSGGARETQYF. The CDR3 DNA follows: TGTGCCAGCAGCTCCGGGACTAGCGGGGGGGCCCGAGAGACCCAGTACTTC.

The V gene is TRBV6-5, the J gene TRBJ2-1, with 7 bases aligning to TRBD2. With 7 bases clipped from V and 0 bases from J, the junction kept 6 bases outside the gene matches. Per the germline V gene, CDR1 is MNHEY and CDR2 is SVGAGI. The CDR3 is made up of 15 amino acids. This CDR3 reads CASTERGSSYNEQFF. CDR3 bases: TGTGCCAGCACCGAGCGGGGTAGCTCCTACAATGAGCAGTTCTTC.

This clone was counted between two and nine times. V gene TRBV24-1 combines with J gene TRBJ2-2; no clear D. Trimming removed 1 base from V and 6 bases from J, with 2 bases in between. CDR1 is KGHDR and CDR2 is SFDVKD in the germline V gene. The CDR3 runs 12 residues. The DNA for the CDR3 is TGTGCCACCAGTGATTTCGCCGGGGAGCTGTTTTTT. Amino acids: CATSDFAGELFF.

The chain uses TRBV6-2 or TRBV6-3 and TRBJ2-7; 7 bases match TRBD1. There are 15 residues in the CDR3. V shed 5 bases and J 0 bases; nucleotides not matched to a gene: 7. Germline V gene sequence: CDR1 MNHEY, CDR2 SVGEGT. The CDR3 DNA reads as TGTGCCAGCAGTGACCACAGGGGCTCCTCCTACGAGCAGTACGTC. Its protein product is CASSDHRGSSYEQYV.

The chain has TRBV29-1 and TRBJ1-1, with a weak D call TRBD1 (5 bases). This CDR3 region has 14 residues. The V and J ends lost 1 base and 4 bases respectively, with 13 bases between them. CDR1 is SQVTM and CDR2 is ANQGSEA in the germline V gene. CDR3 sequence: CSVEGLRVGTEAFF. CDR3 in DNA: TGCAGCGTTGAAGGGCTCAGGGTGGGCACTGAAGCTTTCTTT.

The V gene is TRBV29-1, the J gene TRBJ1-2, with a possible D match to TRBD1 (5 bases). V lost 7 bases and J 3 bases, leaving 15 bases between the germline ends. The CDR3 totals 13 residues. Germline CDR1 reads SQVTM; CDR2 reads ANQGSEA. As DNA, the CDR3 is TGCAGCGCAATCGTCAGGGCAGACTATGGCTACACCTTC. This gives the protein CSAIVRADYGYTF.

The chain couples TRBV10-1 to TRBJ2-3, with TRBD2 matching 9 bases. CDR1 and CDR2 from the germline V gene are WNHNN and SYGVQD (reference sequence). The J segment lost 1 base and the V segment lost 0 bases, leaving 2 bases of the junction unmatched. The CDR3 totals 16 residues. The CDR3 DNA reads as TGCGCCAGCAGTGAGTCGCTAGCGGGGCGCACAGATACGCAGTATTTT. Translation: CASSESLAGRTDTQYF.

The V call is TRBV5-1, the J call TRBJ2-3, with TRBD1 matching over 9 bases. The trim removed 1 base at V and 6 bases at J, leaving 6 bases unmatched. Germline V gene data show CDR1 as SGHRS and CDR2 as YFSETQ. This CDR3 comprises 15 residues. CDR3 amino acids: CASSLIGQGSDTQYF. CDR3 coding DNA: TGCGCCAGCAGCTTGATTGGACAGGGGTCCGATACGCAGTATTTT. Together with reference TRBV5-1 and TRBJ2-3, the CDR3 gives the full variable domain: KAGVTQTPRYLIKTRGQQVTLSCSPISGHRSVSWYQQTPGQGLQFLFEYFSETQRNKGNFPGRFSGRQFSNSRSEMNVSTLELGDSALYLCASSLIGQGSDTQYFGPGTRLTVL.

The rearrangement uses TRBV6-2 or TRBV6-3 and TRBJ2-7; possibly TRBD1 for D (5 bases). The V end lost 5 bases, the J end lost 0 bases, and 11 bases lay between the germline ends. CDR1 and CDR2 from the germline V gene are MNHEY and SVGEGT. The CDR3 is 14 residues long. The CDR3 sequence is CASSRATASYEQYV. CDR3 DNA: TGTGCCAGCAGTCGAGCGACAGCCTCCTACGAGCAGTACGTC.